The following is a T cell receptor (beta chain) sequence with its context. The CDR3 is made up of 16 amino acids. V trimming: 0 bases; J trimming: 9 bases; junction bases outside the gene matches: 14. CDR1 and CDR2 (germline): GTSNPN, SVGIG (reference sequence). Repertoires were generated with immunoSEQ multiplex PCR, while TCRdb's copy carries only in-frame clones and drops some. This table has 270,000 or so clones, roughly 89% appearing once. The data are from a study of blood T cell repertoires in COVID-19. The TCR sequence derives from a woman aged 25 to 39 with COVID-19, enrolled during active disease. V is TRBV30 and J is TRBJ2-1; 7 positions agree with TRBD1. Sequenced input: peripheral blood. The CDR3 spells CAWSVGAAGGSGEQFF. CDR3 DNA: TGTGCCTGGAGTGTAGGGGCGGCAGGGGGATCGGGTGAGCAGTTCTTC.